Below are 28 T cell receptor beta chains sequenced from a single sample in a study of identical twins. TCRdb reprocessed the 5' RACE reads via MiXCR and lists one record per CDR3 protein. The data show a few hundred thousand distinct CDR3 sequences, just under 10% seen once. These data also featured in a second study, about yellow fever vaccine responses in identical twins.

Source material: PBMCs. The receptors stem from a woman between 18 and 30 years old in good health.

A few counts support this clonotype. The chain couples TRBV3-1 to TRBJ2-3; TRBD2 matches 9 bases. V dropped 2 bases and J dropped 0; count of bases not matched to a gene: 6. Germline V gene lookup returns CDR1 LGHDT and CDR2 YNNKEL (reference sequence). The CDR3 spans 17 residues. CDR3: CASSQPGTSKSTDTQYF. DNA for the CDR3: TGTGCCAGCAGCCAACCTGGGACTAGCAAAAGCACAGATACGCAGTATTTT.

This clonotype has at least ten counts. The chain couples TRBV4-3 to TRBJ2-3; 10 nucleotides agree with TRBD2. Trimming at V came to 1 base and at J to 2 bases, leaving 3 bases not matched to a gene. This CDR3 has 16 amino acids. Germline V gene sequence: CDR1 LGHNA, CDR2 YSLEER. In nucleotides, the CDR3 is TGCGCCAGCAGCCAAGGAGGGACTAGCGTCACAGATACGCAGTATTTT. This gives the protein CASSQGGTSVTDTQYF.

This clonotype was seen a handful of times. The chain employs TRBV11-2 and TRBJ2-3; 12 nucleotides line up with TRBD2. CDR3 length: 14 residues. The junction had 6 bases not matched to a gene; V was cut back by 10 bases and J by 4 bases. The germline V gene has CDR1 SGHAT and CDR2 FQNNGV. CDR3 sequence (DNA): TGTGCCATGGAGACTAGCGGGAGCGCAGATACGCAGTATTTT. As protein: CAMETSGSADTQYF.

The chain employs TRBV10-3 and TRBJ2-7; D gene uncertain. The CDR3 has 14 amino acids. V lost 3 bases to trimming and J lost 0 bases, with 9 bases between them. Germline V gene lookup returns CDR1 ENHRY and CDR2 SYGVKD. The CDR3 loop is CAISDPASSYEQYF. The CDR3 region has the DNA TGTGCCATCAGTGATCCCGCCAGCTCCTACGAGCAGTACTTC.

This chain joins TRBV29-1 and TRBJ2-2; no clear D. Trimming took off 4 bases at V and 5 bases at J, with 5 bases between the two ends. Germline V CDR1 and CDR2: SQVTM, ANQGSEA. The CDR3 runs 11 residues. The CDR3 protein is CSVGRTGELFF. CDR3 nucleotides: TGCAGCGTTGGCAGAACCGGGGAGCTGTTTTTT.

This clonotype was detected ten times or more. This chain uses TRBV27 with TRBJ2-1, with 7 bases aligning to TRBD2. The CDR3 runs to 14 residues. In germline, CDR1 is MNHEY, CDR2 SMNVEV (reference sequence). With 8 bases clipped from V and 5 bases from J, the junction kept 9 bases outside the gene matches. The CDR3 sequence: CASSWGGSDNEQFF. CDR3 sequence (DNA): TGTGCCAGCTCTTGGGGCGGGAGTGACAATGAGCAGTTCTTC.

The sample holds many counts of this clonotype. The chain couples TRBV15 to TRBJ2-2, with a tentative D call TRBD2 (6 bases). The germline V and J ends were trimmed by 4 bases and 7 bases, with 16 bases remaining between them. From germline, CDR1 is LNHNV and CDR2 YYDKDF (reference sequence). The CDR3 is 15 residues long. The CDR3 reads CATSIGTEGFGELFF. The CDR3 DNA is TGTGCCACCAGCATTGGGACGGAGGGGTTCGGGGAGCTGTTTTTT.

Many counts were recorded for this clonotype. This chain joins TRBV3-1 and TRBJ2-7; the D is unclear. V gave up 0 bases and J gave up 7 bases, with 4 bases separating them. Germline V lookup: CDR1 LGHDT, CDR2 YNNKEL (reference sequence). The CDR3 totals 11 residues. The CDR3 is CASSQEFEQYF. The CDR3 bases are TGTGCCAGCAGCCAAGAATTTGAGCAGTACTTC.

This clonotype was counted only a few times. V is TRBV10-3 and J is TRBJ2-6; 7 positions match TRBD1. The V and J ends lost 5 bases and 0 bases, in that order; junction bases with no gene match: 10. Germline loops: CDR1 ENHRY, CDR2 SYGVKD. The CDR3 is 18 amino acids. The CDR3 loop reads CAISRIGTDSSGANVLTF. CDR3 nucleotide sequence: TGTGCCATCAGTAGAATCGGGACAGATAGCTCTGGGGCCAACGTCCTGACTTTC.

In its sample, this clonotype was seen many times. The chain combines TRBV5-1 with TRBJ2-5; D is unclear. V dropped 7 bases and J dropped 0 bases, with 13 bases sitting between them. Germline CDR1 is SGHRS and CDR2 is YFSETQ. The CDR3 is made up of 14 amino acids. CDR3: CASFGGTYQETQYF. In DNA form, the CDR3 reads TGCGCCAGCTTTGGTGGAACGTACCAAGAGACCCAGTACTTC. Full variable domain (rest looked up from reference TRBV5-1 and TRBJ2-5): KAGVTQTPRYLIKTRGQQVTLSCSPISGHRSVSWYQQTPGQGLQFLFEYFSETQRNKGNFPGRFSGRQFSNSRSEMNVSTLELGDSALYLCASFGGTYQETQYFGPGTRLLVL.

The genes are TRBV4-2 and TRBJ2-3, with D possibly being TRBD2 (6 bases). The CDR3 contains 16 residues. The germline CDR1 and CDR2 sequences are LGHNA and YNFKEQ. V was shortened by 0 bases and J by 0 bases, with 10 bases between the two germline ends. The CDR3 bases are TGTGCCAGCAGCCAAGAGCTAGCGTTAAGCACAGATACGCAGTATTTT. Encoded protein: CASSQELALSTDTQYF.

The rearrangement uses TRBV12-3 or TRBV12-4 and TRBJ2-3; 9 nucleotides match TRBD2. The CDR3 totals 12 residues. Here the CDR3 DNA reads TGTGCGGCTAGCGGGGCGACAGATACGCAGTATTTT. Translating gives CAASGATDTQYF.

Ten or more counts support this clonotype. The chain has TRBV6-2 or TRBV6-3 and TRBJ2-2, with D possibly TRBD2 on 7 matching bases. The V and J ends lost 2 bases and 2 bases respectively, with 12 bases between them. This CDR3 comprises 16 residues. The germline CDR1 and CDR2 sequences are MNHEY and SVGEGT. CDR3 region: CASSYGGALNTGELFF. For the CDR3, the DNA is TGTGCCAGCAGTTACGGGGGGGCCCTCAACACCGGGGAGCTGTTTTTT.

This clonotype was seen at least ten times. The genes are TRBV4-2 and TRBJ2-7; TRBD1 aligns across 8 bases. Germline CDR1 and CDR2: LGHNA and YNFKEQ. With V trimmed by 0 bases and J by 5 bases, 9 bases remained unmatched. The CDR3 runs 16 residues. The CDR3 loop is CASSQEPGTGSHEQYF. CDR3 sequence (DNA): TGTGCCAGCAGCCAAGAACCCGGGACAGGTTCCCACGAGCAGTACTTC.

Many counts were recorded for this clonotype. The chain links TRBV15 to TRBJ2-2; D unresolved. The CDR3 extends over 14 amino acids. V dropped 1 base and J dropped 2 bases, with 5 bases sitting between them. CDR1 is LNHNV, CDR2 YYDKDF, per germline (reference sequence). The CDR3, as DNA: TGTGCCACCAGCAGAGGTGGTAACACCGGGGAGCTGTTTTTT. Protein sequence: CATSRGGNTGELFF.

This chain uses TRBV29-1 with TRBJ2-5; 12 nucleotides agree with TRBD2. The V gene end was trimmed by 3 bases and the J gene end by 5 bases; junction bases not matched to a gene: 7. The CDR3 has 15 residues. From germline, CDR1 is SQVTM and CDR2 ANQGSEA. CDR3 loop: CSVDGLAGGFETQYF. CDR3 bases: TGCAGCGTTGACGGGCTAGCGGGAGGGTTTGAGACCCAGTACTTC.

Ten or more counts support this clonotype. The chain couples TRBV12-3 or TRBV12-4 to TRBJ2-3; the D is unclear. The CDR3 length is 12 residues. V was shortened by 10 bases and J by 3 bases, with 11 bases between the two germline ends. CDR3 coding DNA: TGTGCCACCCAGCTGGAGACAGATACGCAGTATTTT. It is translated as CATQLETDTQYF.

At least ten counts were recorded for this clonotype. The chain employs TRBV12-3 or TRBV12-4 and TRBJ2-7; 9 bases match TRBD1. J gave up 5 bases and V 7 bases, and 9 bases lay outside the gene matches. CDR3 length: 14 amino acids. The CDR3 DNA sequence: TGTGCCAGCACTCGTGGGACAGGGTGTAACGAGCAGTACTTC. Protein product: CASTRGTGCNEQYF.

This clonotype was seen many times. V is TRBV20-1 and J is TRBJ2-7; perhaps D is TRBD1 or TRBD2 (5 bases each). Looked up from germline, CDR1 is DFQATT and CDR2 is SNEGSKA (reference sequence). V was cut by 3 bases and J by 7 bases, with 16 bases left in between. The length of the CDR3 is 13 residues. CDR3 nucleotide sequence: TGCAGTGCTAGGAGAATTGGGACGGAGGAGCAGTACTTC. Amino acids: CSARRIGTEEQYF.

This clonotype was detected ten times or more. DNA for the CDR3: TGTGCCAGCGGGGGATTTGCGGGGGAGCAGTACTTC. Amino acid sequence: CASGGFAGEQYF. This chain links TRBV6-2 or TRBV6-3 with TRBJ2-7; tentative D call: TRBD2 (6 bases). Deletions cut 8 bases from V and 7 bases from J, with 15 bases between. The CDR3 contains 12 residues. From germline, CDR1 is MNHEY and CDR2 SVGEGT.

The genes are TRBV24-1 and TRBJ2-5, with D possibly TRBD1 on 5 matching bases. Germline-derived CDR1 and CDR2 are KGHDR and SFDVKD. The ends were cut back, 3 bases at V and 4 bases at J, with 14 bases in the middle. The CDR3 length is 15 residues. Here the CDR3 DNA reads TGTGCCACCAGTGATCCAAGGGGTGGCGGAGAGACCCAGTACTTC. Protein: CATSDPRGGGETQYF.

This clonotype was counted between two and nine times. This rearrangement joins TRBV4-1 to TRBJ2-5; 7 bases map to TRBD1. The trim removed 6 bases at V and 2 bases at J, leaving 0 bases unmatched. In germline, CDR1 is MGHRA, CDR2 YSYEKL. CDR3 length equals 12 residues. The CDR3 loop reads CASRQGQETQYF. The CDR3 region has the DNA TGCGCCAGCAGACAGGGGCAAGAGACCCAGTACTTC.

The chain employs TRBV18 and TRBJ2-2; TRBD2 aligns across 7 bases. The junction had 3 bases not matched to a gene; V was cut back by 1 base and J by 4 bases. CDR3 length: 15 amino acids. The V gene's germline CDR1 is KGHSH and CDR2 LQKENI. The CDR3 region is CASSPLGLTTGELFF. The CDR3 DNA reads TGTGCCAGCTCACCACTGGGACTAACCACCGGGGAGCTGTTTTTT.

In its sample, this clonotype was seen a few times. The chain is built from TRBV4-1 and TRBJ2-3; D remains ambiguous. V lost 3 bases, J lost 5 bases, and 15 bases lay in between. The CDR3 is 15 residues long. Per the germline V gene, CDR1 is MGHRA and CDR2 is YSYEKL. This chain's CDR3 is CASSQSRSPGDTQYF. Here the CDR3 DNA reads TGCGCCAGCAGCCAGAGTAGATCGCCCGGAGATACGCAGTATTTT.

This clonotype turned up a few times. The rearrangement joins TRBV12-3 or TRBV12-4 to TRBJ1-2; D is possibly TRBD1 (6 bases). CDR3 length equals 13 residues. Trimming left V 5 bases short and J 8 bases short, with 15 bases between. The CDR3 reads CASSPLGGSGYTF. CDR3 sequence (DNA): TGTGCCAGCAGTCCCCTAGGGGGTTCCGGCTACACCTTC.

The V gene is TRBV11-2, the J gene TRBJ1-3; TRBD1 is a possible D gene (5 bases). Trimming left V 2 bases short and J 0 bases short, with 20 bases between. This CDR3 has 19 residues. Germline CDR1 and CDR2: SGHAT and FQNNGV. The CDR3 loop reads CASSLRGPEGPSSGNTIYF. The CDR3 region has the DNA TGTGCCAGCAGCTTAAGGGGCCCCGAGGGGCCTAGCTCTGGAAACACCATATATTTT.

The chain uses TRBV11-3 and TRBJ2-3; D unresolved. Germline loops: CDR1 SGHNT, CDR2 YENEEA. This CDR3 is 15 amino acids long. With 5 bases removed from V and 0 bases from J, the gap between germline ends came to 12 bases. CDR3 amino acids: CASSPDSSSTDTQYF. The CDR3 nucleotides read TGTGCCAGCAGCCCCGACTCGTCTAGCACAGATACGCAGTATTTT.

This clonotype has only a few counts. V is TRBV25-1 and J is TRBJ2-3, with a weak D call TRBD2 (7 bases). The V and J ends lost 5 bases and 5 bases respectively, with 17 bases between them. The CDR3 length is 15 residues. The germline CDR1 and CDR2 sequences are MGHDK and SYGVNS. CDR3 sequence (DNA): TGTGCCAGCAGTACCAAGGGGGGGCTGGTAGATACGCAGTATTTT. This encodes CASSTKGGLVDTQYF. Full variable domain (missing parts from reference TRBV25-1 and TRBJ2-3): EADIYQTPRYLVIGTGKKITLECSQTMGHDKMYWYQQDPGMELHLIHYSYGVNSTEKGDLSSESTVSRIRTEHFPLTLESARPSHTSQYLCASSTKGGLVDTQYFGPGTRLTVL.